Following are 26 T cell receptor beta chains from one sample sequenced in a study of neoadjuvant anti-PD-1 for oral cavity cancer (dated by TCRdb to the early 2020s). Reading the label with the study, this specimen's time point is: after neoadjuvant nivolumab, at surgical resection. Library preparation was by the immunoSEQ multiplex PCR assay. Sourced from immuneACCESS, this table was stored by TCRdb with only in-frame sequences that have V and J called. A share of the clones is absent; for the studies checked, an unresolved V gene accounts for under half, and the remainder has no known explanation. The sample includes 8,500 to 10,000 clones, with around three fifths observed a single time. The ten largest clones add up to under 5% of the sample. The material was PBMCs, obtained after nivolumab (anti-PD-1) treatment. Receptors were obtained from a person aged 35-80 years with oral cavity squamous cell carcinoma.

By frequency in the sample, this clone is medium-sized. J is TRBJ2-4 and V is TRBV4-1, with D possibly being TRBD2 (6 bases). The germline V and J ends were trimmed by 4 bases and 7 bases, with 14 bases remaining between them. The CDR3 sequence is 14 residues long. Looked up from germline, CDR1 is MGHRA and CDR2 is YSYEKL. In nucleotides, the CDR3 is TGCGCCAGCAGCCCTAGCGCAAGAGTTAACATTCAGTACTTC. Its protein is CASSPSARVNIQYF.

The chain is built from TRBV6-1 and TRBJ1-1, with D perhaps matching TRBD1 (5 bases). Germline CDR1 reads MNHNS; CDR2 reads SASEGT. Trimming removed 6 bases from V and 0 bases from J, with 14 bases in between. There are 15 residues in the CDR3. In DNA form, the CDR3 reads TGTGCCAGCAGGTCGGCAGGGAGGTTGAACACTGAAGCTTTCTTT. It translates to CASRSAGRLNTEAFF.

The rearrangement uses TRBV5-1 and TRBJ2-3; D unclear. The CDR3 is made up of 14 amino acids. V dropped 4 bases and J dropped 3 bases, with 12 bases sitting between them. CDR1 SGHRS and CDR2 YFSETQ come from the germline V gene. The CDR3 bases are TGCGCCAGCAGCCCGGATCCTGTGACAGATACGCAGTATTTT. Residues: CASSPDPVTDTQYF.

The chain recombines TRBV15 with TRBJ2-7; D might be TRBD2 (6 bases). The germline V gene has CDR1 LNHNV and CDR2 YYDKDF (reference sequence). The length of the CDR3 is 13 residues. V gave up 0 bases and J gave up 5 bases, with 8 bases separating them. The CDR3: CATSRDREDEQYF. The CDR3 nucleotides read TGTGCCACCAGCAGAGATAGGGAGGACGAGCAGTACTTC.

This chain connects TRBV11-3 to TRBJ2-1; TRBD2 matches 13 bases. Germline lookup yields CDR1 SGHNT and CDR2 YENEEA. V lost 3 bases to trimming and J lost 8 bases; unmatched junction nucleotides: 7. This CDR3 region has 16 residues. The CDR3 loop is CASSFAGTSGIDEQFF. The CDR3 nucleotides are TGTGCCAGCAGCTTCGCCGGGACTAGCGGGATCGATGAGCAGTTCTTC.

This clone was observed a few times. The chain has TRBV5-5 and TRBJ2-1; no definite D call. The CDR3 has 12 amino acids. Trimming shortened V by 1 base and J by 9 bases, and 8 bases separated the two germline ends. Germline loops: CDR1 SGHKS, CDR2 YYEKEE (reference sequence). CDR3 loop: CASSLNGLEQFF. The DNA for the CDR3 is TGTGCCAGCAGCTTGAATGGGCTTGAGCAGTTCTTC.

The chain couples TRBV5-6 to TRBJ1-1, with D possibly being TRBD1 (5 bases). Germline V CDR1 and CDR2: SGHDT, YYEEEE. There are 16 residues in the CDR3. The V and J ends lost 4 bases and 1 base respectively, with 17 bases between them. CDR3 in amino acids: CASSPGGVNRNTEAFF. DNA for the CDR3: TGTGCCAGCAGCCCTGGAGGGGTCAATCGGAACACTGAAGCTTTCTTT. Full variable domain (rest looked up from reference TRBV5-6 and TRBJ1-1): DAGVTQSPTHLIKTRGQQVTLRCSPKSGHDTVSWYQQALGQGPQFIFQYYEEEERQRGNFPDRFSGHQFPNYSSELNVNALLLGDSALYLCASSPGGVNRNTEAFFGQGTRLTVV.

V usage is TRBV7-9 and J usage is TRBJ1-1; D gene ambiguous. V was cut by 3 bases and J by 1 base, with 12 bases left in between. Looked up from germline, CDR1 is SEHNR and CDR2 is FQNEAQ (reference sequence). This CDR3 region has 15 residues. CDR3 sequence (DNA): TGTGCCAGCAGCTTGGATGCCAGAACGAACACTGAAGCTTTCTTT. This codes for CASSLDARTNTEAFF.

CDR3 bases: TGCAGCGTCCGGACAGGGGGAGATGGCTACACCTTC. Translated: CSVRTGGDGYTF. V gene TRBV29-1 combines with J gene TRBJ1-2; 10 bases align to TRBD1. Germline CDR1 reads SQVTM; CDR2 reads ANQGSEA. The CDR3 totals 12 residues. With 6 bases clipped from V and 6 bases from J, the junction kept 4 bases outside the gene matches.

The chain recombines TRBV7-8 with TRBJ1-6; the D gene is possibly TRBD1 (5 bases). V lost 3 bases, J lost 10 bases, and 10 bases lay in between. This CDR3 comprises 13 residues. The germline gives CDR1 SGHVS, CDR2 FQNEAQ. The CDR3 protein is CASSLRDGSPLHF. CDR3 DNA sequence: TGTGCCAGCAGCTTGAGGGACGGCTCACCCCTCCACTTT. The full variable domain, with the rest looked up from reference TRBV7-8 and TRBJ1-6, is GAGVSQSPRYKVAKRGQDVALRCDPISGHVSLFWYQQALGQGPEFLTYFQNEAQLDKSGLPSDRFFAERPEGSVSTLKIQRTQQEDSAVYLCASSLRDGSPLHFGNGTRLTVT.

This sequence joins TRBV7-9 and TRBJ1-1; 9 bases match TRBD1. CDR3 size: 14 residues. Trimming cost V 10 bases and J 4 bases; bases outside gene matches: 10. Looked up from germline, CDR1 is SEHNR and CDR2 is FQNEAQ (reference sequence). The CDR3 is CATLTGGYGTEAFF. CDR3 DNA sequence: TGTGCCACTCTAACAGGGGGCTACGGCACTGAAGCTTTCTTT.

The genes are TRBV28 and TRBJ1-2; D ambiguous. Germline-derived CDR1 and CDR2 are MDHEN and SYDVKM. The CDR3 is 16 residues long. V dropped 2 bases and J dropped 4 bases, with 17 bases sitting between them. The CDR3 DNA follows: TGTGCCAGCAGTTTAGAACCGGGAACCCGGATCTATGGCTACACCTTC. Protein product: CASSLEPGTRIYGYTF.

This CDR3 reads CSATGNYGYTF. The CDR3 region has the DNA TGCAGTGCTACGGGAAACTATGGCTACACCTTC. The chain joins TRBV20-1 to TRBJ1-2; D is undetermined. The V end was cut by 4 bases, the J end by 2 bases, with 5 bases between. Germline V lookup: CDR1 DFQATT, CDR2 SNEGSKA (reference sequence). The CDR3 totals 11 residues.

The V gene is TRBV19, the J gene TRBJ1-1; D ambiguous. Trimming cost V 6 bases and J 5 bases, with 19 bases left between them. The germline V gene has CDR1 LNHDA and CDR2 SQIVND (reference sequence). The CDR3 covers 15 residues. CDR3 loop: CASSQPHGVRTEAFF. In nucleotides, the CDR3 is TGTGCCAGTAGCCAACCCCACGGGGTGCGGACTGAAGCTTTCTTT.

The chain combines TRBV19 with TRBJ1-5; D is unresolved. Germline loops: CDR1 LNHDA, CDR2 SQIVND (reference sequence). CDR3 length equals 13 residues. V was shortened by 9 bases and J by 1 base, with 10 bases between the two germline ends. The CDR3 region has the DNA TGTGCCAGCGGCCCTAGGAGCAATCAGCCCCAGCATTTT. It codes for CASGPRSNQPQHF.

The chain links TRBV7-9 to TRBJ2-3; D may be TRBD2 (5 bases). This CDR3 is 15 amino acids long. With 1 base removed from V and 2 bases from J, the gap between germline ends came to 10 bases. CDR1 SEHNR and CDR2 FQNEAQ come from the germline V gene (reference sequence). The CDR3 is CASSLVLEVTDTQYF. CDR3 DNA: TGTGCCAGCAGCTTAGTCCTGGAGGTCACAGATACGCAGTATTTT.

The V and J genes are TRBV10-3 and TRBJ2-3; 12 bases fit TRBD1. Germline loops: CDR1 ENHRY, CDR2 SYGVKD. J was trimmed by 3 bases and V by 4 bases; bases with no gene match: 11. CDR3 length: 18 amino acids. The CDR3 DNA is TGTGCCATCAGTGGGGGACAGGGGGCGGAAAGTAGGACAGATACGCAGTATTTT. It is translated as CAISGGQGAESRTDTQYF.

The CDR3: CASSFGDTEAFF. In DNA form, the CDR3 reads TGTGCCAGCAGCTTCGGGGACACTGAAGCTTTCTTT. V usage is TRBV7-9 and J usage is TRBJ1-1; no firm D call. Trimming took off 3 bases at V and 3 bases at J, with 5 bases between the two ends. Germline-derived CDR1 and CDR2 are SEHNR and FQNEAQ (reference sequence). The CDR3 loop spans 12 amino acids.

CDR3 sequence (DNA): TGTGCCAGCAGCTTGGAGGGTAGCTCAGGCCATACGCAGTATTTT. It is translated as CASSLEGSSGHTQYF. The chain recombines TRBV5-6 with TRBJ2-3; D not certain. V dropped 0 bases and J dropped 7 bases, with 15 bases sitting between them. In germline, CDR1 is SGHDT, CDR2 YYEEEE. The CDR3 is made up of 15 amino acids.

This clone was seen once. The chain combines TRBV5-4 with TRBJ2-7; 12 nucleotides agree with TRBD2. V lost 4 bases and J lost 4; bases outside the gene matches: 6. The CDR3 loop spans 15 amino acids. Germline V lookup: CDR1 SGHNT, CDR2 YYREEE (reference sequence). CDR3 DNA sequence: TGTGCCAGCAGCACACTAGCGGGGGGCTTTTACGAGCAGTACTTC. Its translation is CASSTLAGGFYEQYF.

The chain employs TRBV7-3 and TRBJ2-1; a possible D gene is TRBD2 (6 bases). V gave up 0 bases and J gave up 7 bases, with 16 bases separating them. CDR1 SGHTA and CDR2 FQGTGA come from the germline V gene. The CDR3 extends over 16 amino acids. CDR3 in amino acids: CASSLTPLGSGNEQFF. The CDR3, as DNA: TGTGCCAGCAGCTTAACCCCTCTCGGGAGTGGGAATGAGCAGTTCTTC.

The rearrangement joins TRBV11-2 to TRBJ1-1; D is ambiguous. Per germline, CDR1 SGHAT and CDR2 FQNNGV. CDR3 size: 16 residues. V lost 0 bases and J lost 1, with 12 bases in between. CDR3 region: CASSLDPFGRNTEAFF. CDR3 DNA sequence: TGTGCCAGCAGCTTAGATCCGTTCGGCAGGAACACTGAAGCTTTCTTT.

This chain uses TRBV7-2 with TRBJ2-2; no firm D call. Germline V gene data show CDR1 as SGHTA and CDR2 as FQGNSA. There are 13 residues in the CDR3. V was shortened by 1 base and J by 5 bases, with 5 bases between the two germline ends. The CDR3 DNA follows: TGTGCCAGCAGCTTAGATGTAACCGGGGAGCTGTTTTTT. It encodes CASSLDVTGELFF. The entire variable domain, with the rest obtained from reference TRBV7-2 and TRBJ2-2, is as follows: GAGVSQSPSNKVTEKGKDVELRCDPISGHTALYWYRQSLGQGLEFLIYFQGNSAPDKSGLPSDRFSAERTGGSVSTLTIQRTQQEDSAVYLCASSLDVTGELFFGEGSRLTVL.

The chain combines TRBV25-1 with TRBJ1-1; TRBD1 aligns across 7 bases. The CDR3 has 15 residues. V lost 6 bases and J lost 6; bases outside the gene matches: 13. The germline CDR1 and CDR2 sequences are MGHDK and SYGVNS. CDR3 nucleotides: TGTGCCAGCAGCTGGGAGGGCAGGGGGGTCTCTGAAGCTTTCTTT. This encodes CASSWEGRGVSEAFF.

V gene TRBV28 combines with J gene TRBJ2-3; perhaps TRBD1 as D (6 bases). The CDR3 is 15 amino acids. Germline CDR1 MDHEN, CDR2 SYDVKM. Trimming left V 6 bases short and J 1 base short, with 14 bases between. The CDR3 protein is CASSLTGTGTDTQYF. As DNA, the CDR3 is TGTGCCAGCAGCCTCACAGGGACCGGCACAGATACGCAGTATTTT.

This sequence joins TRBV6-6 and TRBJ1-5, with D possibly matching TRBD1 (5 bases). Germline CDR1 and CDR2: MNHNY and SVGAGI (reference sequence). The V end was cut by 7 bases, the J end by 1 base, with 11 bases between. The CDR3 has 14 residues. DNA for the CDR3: TGTGCCAGCAACCTTTGGGACAGCAATCAGCCCCAGCATTTT. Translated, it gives CASNLWDSNQPQHF.